This T cell receptor beta chain was profiled in a study of blood T cells in healthy people across ages. Study results and caveats: Across the age range, TCR beta diversity per million T cells fell in a roughly linear way.

Details on this clonotype: Its matching antigen is unknown.

The use of a sample-barcoded 5' primer and a J-beta primer mix characterized a second PCR of roughly 7 to 12 cycles. A 12-random-nucleotide template-switch adaptor tagged each cDNA molecule. TCRdb re-called the 5' RACE reads with MiXCR, one entry per CDR3 protein. This table holds hundreds of thousands of distinct CDR3 sequences, around two fifths found once. Germline V gives CDR1 SQVTM, CDR2 ANQGSEA. The V end lost 3 bases, the J end lost 8 bases, and 14 bases lay between the germline ends. The CDR3 runs 13 residues. This receptor was obtained from a man aged 55 to 70 in good health. This chain uses TRBV29-1 with TRBJ2-1; D may correspond to TRBD1 or TRBD2 (5 bases each). Sequencing was carried out using blood. CDR3 loop: CSVDRGASDEQFF. In DNA form, the CDR3 reads TGCAGCGTTGACCGAGGGGCCTCCGATGAGCAGTTCTTC.